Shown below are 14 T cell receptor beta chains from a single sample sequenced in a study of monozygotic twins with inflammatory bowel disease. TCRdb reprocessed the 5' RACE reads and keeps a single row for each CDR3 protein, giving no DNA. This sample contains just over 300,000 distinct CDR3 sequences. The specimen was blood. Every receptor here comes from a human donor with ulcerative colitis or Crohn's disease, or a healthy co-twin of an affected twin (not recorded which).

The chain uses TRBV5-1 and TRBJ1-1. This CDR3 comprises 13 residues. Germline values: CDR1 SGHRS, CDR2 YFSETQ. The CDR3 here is CASTIDGSLEAFF.

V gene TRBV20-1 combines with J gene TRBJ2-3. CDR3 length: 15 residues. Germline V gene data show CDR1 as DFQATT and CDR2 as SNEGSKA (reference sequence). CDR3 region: CSARVPTSSTDTQYF.

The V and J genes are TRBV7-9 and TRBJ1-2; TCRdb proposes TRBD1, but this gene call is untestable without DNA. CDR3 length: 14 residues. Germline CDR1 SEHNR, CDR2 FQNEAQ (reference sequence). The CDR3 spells CASTTWTGLYGYTF. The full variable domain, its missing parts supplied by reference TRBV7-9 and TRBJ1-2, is DTGVSQNPRHKITKRGQNVTFRCDPISEHNRLYWYRQTLGQGPEFLTYFQNEAQLEKSRLLSDRFSAERPKGSFSTLEIQRTEQGDSAMYLCASTTWTGLYGYTFGSGTRLTVV.

CDR3 residues: CASSLGFWQYF. J is TRBJ2-7 and V is TRBV11-2. The CDR3 spans 11 residues. From germline, CDR1 is SGHAT and CDR2 FQNNGV.

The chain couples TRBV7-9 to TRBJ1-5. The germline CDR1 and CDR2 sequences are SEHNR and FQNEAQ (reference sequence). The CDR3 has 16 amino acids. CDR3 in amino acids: CASSPAGVGVGQPQHF.

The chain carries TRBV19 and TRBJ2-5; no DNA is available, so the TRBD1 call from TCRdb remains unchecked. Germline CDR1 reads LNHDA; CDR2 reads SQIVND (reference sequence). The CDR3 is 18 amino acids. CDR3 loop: CASSINWGDRYLTKTQYF.

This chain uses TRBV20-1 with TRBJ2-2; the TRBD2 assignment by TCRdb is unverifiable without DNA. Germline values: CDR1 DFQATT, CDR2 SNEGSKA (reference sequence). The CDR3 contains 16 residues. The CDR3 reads CSARRGLAASTGELFF.

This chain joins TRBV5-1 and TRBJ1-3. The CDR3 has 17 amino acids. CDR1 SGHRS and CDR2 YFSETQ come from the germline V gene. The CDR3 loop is CASSLTWGQASGNTIYF.

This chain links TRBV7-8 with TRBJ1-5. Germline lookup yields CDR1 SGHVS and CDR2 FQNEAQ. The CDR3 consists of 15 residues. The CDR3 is CASRPNEYSNQPQHF.

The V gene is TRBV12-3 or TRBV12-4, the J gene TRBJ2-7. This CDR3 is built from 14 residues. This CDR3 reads CASSLARRNYEQYF.

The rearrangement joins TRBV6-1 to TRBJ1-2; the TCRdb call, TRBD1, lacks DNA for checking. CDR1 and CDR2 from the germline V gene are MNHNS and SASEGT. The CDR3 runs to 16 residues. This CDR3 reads CASIPGRSVTNYGYTF.

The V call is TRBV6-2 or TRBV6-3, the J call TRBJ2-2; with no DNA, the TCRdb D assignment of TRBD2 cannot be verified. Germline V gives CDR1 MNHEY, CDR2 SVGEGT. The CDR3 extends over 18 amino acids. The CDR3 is CASSSTSGRNWWTGELFF.

CDR3: CARGEGNHEQYF. The chain combines TRBV6-8 with TRBJ2-7; TCRdb's D call of TRBD2 is untestable without DNA. Germline CDR1 MNHGY, CDR2 SAAAGT. The CDR3 covers 12 residues.

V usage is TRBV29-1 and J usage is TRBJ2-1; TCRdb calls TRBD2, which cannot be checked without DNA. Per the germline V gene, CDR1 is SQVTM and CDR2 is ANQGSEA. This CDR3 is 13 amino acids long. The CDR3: CSVATSGTNEQFF.